The rows below give T cell receptor beta chains drawn from one sample of a study of shared clonotypes between healthy human individuals. Some clones are missing from TCRdb's copy, which holds only in-frame ones; the method was immunoSEQ multiplex PCR. The sample contains more than 1.2 million clones, around 98.5% of which appear only once. Sequenced sample: naive CD4+ T cells sorted from blood. Receptors were obtained from a man between 25 and 39 years old in good health. Both conserved end residues are part of each CDR3. The order of the fields is clone size, D gene, J gene, V gene, CDR3 protein, CDR3 DNA. D genes are given only for firm matches. Expanded clones are given a class, and other clones once, few, many or no size at all.

abundance: .
d_gene: .
j_gene: TRBJ1-1
v_gene: TRBV5-4
CDR3aa: CASSPKALRGTEAFF
CDR3nt: TGTGCCAGCAGCCCCAAAGCCTTAAGAGGAACTGAAGCTTTCTTT

abundance: .
d_gene: TRBD1
j_gene: TRBJ2-7
v_gene: TRBV19
CDR3aa: CASSYTGGEQYF
CDR3nt: TGTGCCAGTAGTTACACAGGGGGCGAGCAGTACTTC

abundance: .
d_gene: .
j_gene: TRBJ2-6
v_gene: TRBV13
CDR3aa: CASSLVSFNVLTF
CDR3nt: TGTGCCAGCAGCTTAGTATCTTTCAACGTCCTGACTTTC

abundance: .
d_gene: TRBD1
j_gene: TRBJ2-1
v_gene: TRBV13
CDR3aa: CASSLSGTGANEQFF
CDR3nt: TGTGCCAGCAGCCTTTCCGGGACAGGGGCCAATGAGCAGTTCTTC

abundance: .
d_gene: TRBD2
j_gene: TRBJ2-7
v_gene: TRBV19
CDR3aa: CASSTLAGPYEQYF
CDR3nt: TGTGCCAGTAGCACATTAGCGGGGCCCTACGAGCAGTACTTC

abundance: .
d_gene: TRBD1
j_gene: TRBJ2-7
v_gene: TRBV5-1
CDR3aa: CASSLGRDRGFSYEQYF
CDR3nt: TGCGCCAGCAGCTTGGGGCGAGACAGGGGGTTCTCCTACGAGCAGTACTTC

abundance: .
d_gene: TRBD1
j_gene: TRBJ2-1
v_gene: TRBV11-2
CDR3aa: CASSTGGNRNEQFF
CDR3nt: TGTGCCAGCAGTACAGGGGGAAACAGGAATGAGCAGTTCTTC

abundance: .
d_gene: .
j_gene: TRBJ2-7
v_gene: TRBV28
CDR3aa: CASSLNPSLYEQYF
CDR3nt: TGTGCCAGCAGTTTGAACCCCTCCCTCTACGAGCAGTACTTC

abundance: .
d_gene: .
j_gene: TRBJ2-7
v_gene: TRBV4-1
CDR3aa: CASSQGYSYEQYF
CDR3nt: TGCGCCAGCAGCCAAGGATACTCCTACGAGCAGTACTTC

abundance: .
d_gene: .
j_gene: TRBJ2-7
v_gene: TRBV6-5
CDR3aa: CASSYLRGFSYEQYF
CDR3nt: TGTGCCAGCAGTTATCTTCGGGGGTTTAGCTACGAGCAGTACTTC

abundance: once
d_gene: .
j_gene: TRBJ2-7
v_gene: TRBV5-1
CDR3aa: CASSSEPGSSYEQYF
CDR3nt: TGCGCCAGCAGCTCAGAACCGGGGAGCTCCTACGAGCAGTACTTC

abundance: .
d_gene: TRBD1
j_gene: TRBJ1-1
v_gene: TRBV20-1
CDR3aa: CSADRGTEAFF
CDR3nt: TGCAGTGCTGACAGGGGTACTGAAGCTTTCTTT

abundance: .
d_gene: .
j_gene: TRBJ1-3
v_gene: TRBV6-6
CDR3aa: CASNPGGVSNTIYF
CDR3nt: TGTGCCAGCAATCCGGGGGGGGTATCAAACACCATATATTTT

abundance: .
d_gene: .
j_gene: TRBJ1-2
v_gene: TRBV28
CDR3aa: CASSWGTYGYTF
CDR3nt: TGTGCCAGCAGTTGGGGAACCTATGGCTACACCTTC

abundance: .
d_gene: .
j_gene: TRBJ2-1
v_gene: TRBV5-1
CDR3aa: CASSPPTGTSGEQFF
CDR3nt: TGCGCCAGCAGCCCCCCGACAGGGACTTCTGGTGAGCAGTTCTTC

abundance: .
d_gene: TRBD2
j_gene: TRBJ2-1
v_gene: TRBV5-1
CDR3aa: CASSGSGTSGYNEQFF
CDR3nt: TGCGCCAGCAGCGGATCCGGGACTAGCGGTTACAATGAGCAGTTCTTC

abundance: .
d_gene: TRBD2
j_gene: TRBJ2-1
v_gene: TRBV27
CDR3aa: CASSLRSTGGMGNEQFF
CDR3nt: TGTGCCAGCAGTTTACGGTCCACGGGAGGGATGGGGAATGAGCAGTTCTTC

abundance: .
d_gene: .
j_gene: TRBJ1-2
v_gene: TRBV7-8
CDR3aa: CASSLVRLEPYGYTF
CDR3nt: TGTGCCAGCAGCTTGGTCAGGCTTGAGCCCTATGGCTACACCTTC

abundance: once
d_gene: TRBD1
j_gene: TRBJ2-2
v_gene: TRBV15
CDR3aa: CATSRERQGKPLVTGELFF
CDR3nt: TGTGCCACCAGCAGAGAGCGACAGGGCAAACCTTTGGTCACCGGGGAGCTGTTTTTT